The 9 T cell receptor beta chains below come from one sample, sequenced in a study of CD8 T cells in ankylosing spondylitis. TCRdb recomputed calls from the 5' RACE reads with MiXCR, one row per CDR3 protein. The repertoire holds 200,000 or so distinct CDR3 sequences, with 18% as singletons. The sequencing input was blood, either unsorted or a sorted T cell fraction (not recorded which). The source is a male donor between 5 and 35 years old with ankylosing spondylitis or in good health (not recorded which).

The table lists this clonotype with many counts. V gene TRBV20-1 combines with J gene TRBJ1-1; 7 bases line up with TRBD1. The germline CDR1 and CDR2 sequences are DFQATT and SNEGSKA (reference sequence). The CDR3 loop spans 13 amino acids. Losses at the gene ends were 3 bases for V and 3 bases for J; bases not matched to a gene: 4. CDR3 residues: CSARWGQYTEAFF. The CDR3 DNA reads TGCAGTGCTAGGTGGGGACAGTACACTGAAGCTTTCTTT.

This chain uses TRBV20-1 with TRBJ1-2, with D uncertain. Trimming removed 4 bases from V and 0 bases from J, with 6 bases in between. CDR1 DFQATT and CDR2 SNEGSKA come from the germline V gene (reference sequence). This CDR3 region has 12 residues. The CDR3 DNA is TGCAGTGCTATCTCAGCTAACTATGGCTACACCTTC. Its translation is CSAISANYGYTF.

At least ten counts were recorded for this clonotype. The V and J genes are TRBV4-3 and TRBJ1-2, with 7 positions matching TRBD1. V shed 3 bases, J shed 4 bases, and the junction held 8 bases outside the gene matches. This CDR3 has 15 residues. CDR1 and CDR2 from the germline V gene are LGHNA and YSLEER. In DNA, the CDR3 is TGCGCCAGCAGCCAGACCGGGAGGGGGCCCTATGGCTACACCTTC. Translation: CASSQTGRGPYGYTF.

In the case of this clonotype: This sequence may be a read error, since a much larger clone differs from it by one base. V is TRBV4-2 and J is TRBJ2-5; no definite D call. Per the germline V gene, CDR1 is LGHNA and CDR2 is YNFKEQ. This CDR3 is 13 amino acids long. The V end lost 1 base, the J end lost 3 bases, and 6 bases lay between the germline ends. The CDR3 loop reads CASSQGKKETQYF. For the CDR3, the DNA is TGTGCCAGCAGCCAAGGGAAGAAAGAGACCCAGTACTTC.

V gene TRBV20-1 combines with J gene TRBJ2-1; 7 bases line up with TRBD1. Trimming took 1 base from V and 7 from J; bases not matched to a gene: 10. Germline V gene lookup returns CDR1 DFQATT and CDR2 SNEGSKA (reference sequence). The CDR3 runs to 15 residues. Written as DNA, the CDR3 is TGCAGTGCTAGAGCCGGGACAGTGATGATGAATGAGCAGTTCTTC. Translation: CSARAGTVMMNEQFF.

This clonotype was counted ten times or more. This chain connects TRBV12-3 or TRBV12-4 to TRBJ2-7, with 8 nucleotides matching TRBD1. This CDR3 spans 12 amino acids. The V and J ends lost 5 bases and 6 bases, in that order; junction bases with no gene match: 3. The CDR3 is CASSHTGGEQYF. CDR3 nucleotides: TGTGCCAGCAGTCATACAGGGGGCGAGCAGTACTTC.

Many counts were recorded for this clonotype. J is TRBJ2-6 and V is TRBV12-3 or TRBV12-4, with 7 bases fitting TRBD2. This CDR3 is built from 16 residues. V lost 6 bases to trimming and J lost 2 bases; unmatched junction nucleotides: 7. The CDR3 sequence is CASSQTGGAGANVLTF. The CDR3 DNA follows: TGTGCCAGCAGCCAAACGGGGGGAGCTGGGGCCAACGTCCTGACTTTC.

The chain employs TRBV6-5 and TRBJ2-5; D possibly uses TRBD1 or TRBD2 (5 bases each). This CDR3 region has 14 residues. Trimming pared 5 bases from V and 0 bases from J, leaving 10 bases between. CDR1 and CDR2 from the germline V gene are MNHEY and SVGAGI. CDR3 bases: TGTGCCAGCAGTCCGGGACGTTACCAAGAGACCCAGTACTTC. Its protein product is CASSPGRYQETQYF.

This clonotype was counted at least ten times. This rearrangement joins TRBV29-1 to TRBJ2-7; 8 bases map to TRBD1. Germline CDR1 SQVTM, CDR2 ANQGSEA. Trimming cost V 5 bases and J 2 bases; bases outside gene matches: 2. This CDR3 is built from 12 residues. This chain's CDR3 is CSVKTGAYEQYV. CDR3 sequence (DNA): TGCAGCGTTAAGACAGGGGCCTACGAGCAGTACGTC.